This T cell receptor (beta chain) was found in a study of T cells in Graves' hyperthyroidism and ophthalmopathy. From RNA transcripts, TCR beta CDR3 regions were amplified. Initially, a first-round RT-PCR of the TCR CDR3 employed the HTBI primer set. TCRdb processed the multiplex PCR reads anew with MiXCR; each CDR3 protein has one entry. The repertoire holds over 700,000 distinct CDR3 sequences, with about 19% as singletons. The length of the CDR3 is 13 residues. Trimming took 10 bases from V and 4 from J, leaving 15 bases between them. Germline assignment: CDR1 KGHSH and CDR2 LQKENI. The rearrangement joins TRBV18 to TRBJ2-3; weak D call: TRBD2 (5 bases). The sequencing sample was made of blood. The TCR comes from a woman between 45 and 65 years old with Graves' hyperthyroidism that later progressed to Graves' ophthalmopathy. The CDR3 protein is CAIAGQQADTQYF. CDR3 sequence (DNA): TGTGCCATCGCGGGTCAGCAGGCAGATACGCAGTATTTT.